The 17 T cell receptor beta chains given below trace back to one sample, sequenced in a study of blood T cell repertoires in COVID-19. Data came from immunoSEQ multiplex PCR; TCRdb stores just in-frame clones and leaves some out. This sample has 270,000 or so clones, with about 81% found just once. The sample comprised peripheral blood. The source is a human donor with COVID-19, enrolled during active disease. The donor label of this sample is uncertain.

This rearrangement joins TRBV28 to TRBJ2-4; tentative D call: TRBD1 (5 bases). The CDR3 covers 16 residues. The V gene's germline CDR1 is MDHEN and CDR2 SYDVKM. V dropped 2 bases and J dropped 1 base, with 12 bases sitting between them. CDR3 loop: CASSLVGDGAKNIQYF. As DNA, the CDR3 is TGTGCCAGCAGTTTAGTAGGGGATGGGGCCAAAAACATTCAGTACTTC. Complete variable domain (other parts from reference TRBV28 and TRBJ2-4): DVKVTQSSRYLVKRTGEKVFLECVQDMDHENMFWYRQDPGLGLRLIYFSYDVKMKEKGDIPEGYSVSREKKERFSLILESASTNQTSMYLCASSLVGDGAKNIQYFGAGTRLSVL.

This clone was detected once. The chain uses TRBV28 and TRBJ1-2; TRBD1 is a possible D gene (6 bases). Germline V lookup: CDR1 MDHEN, CDR2 SYDVKM. V was clipped by 7 bases and J by 3 bases, with 18 bases between them. CDR3 length equals 15 residues. The DNA of the CDR3 is TGTGCCAGCACCTCCCTTGTTGGACAGCACTATGGCTACACCTTC. Translating gives CASTSLVGQHYGYTF.

V and J are TRBV11-3 and TRBJ2-5; maybe TRBD1 (5 bases). The V end was cut by 2 bases, the J end by 1 base, with 8 bases between. The CDR3 has 14 residues. Germline values: CDR1 SGHNT, CDR2 YENEEA. CDR3 DNA: TGTGCCAGCAGCTTAAACAGGTTCCAAGAGACCCAGTACTTC. Translating it yields CASSLNRFQETQYF. The full variable domain, in which reference TRBV11-3 and TRBJ2-5 provide the parts outside the CDR3, is EAGVVQSPRYKIIEKKQPVAFWCNPISGHNTLYWYLQNLGQGPELLIRYENEEAVDDSQLPKDRFSAERLKGVDSTLKIQPAELGDSAVYLCASSLNRFQETQYFGPGTRLLVL.

The V and J genes are TRBV3-1 (or the pseudogene TRBV3-2) and TRBJ2-5; the D gene is possibly TRBD1 (5 bases). Germline V gene lookup returns CDR1 LGHDT and CDR2 YNNKEL (reference sequence). Trimming left V 1 base short and J 3 bases short, with 6 bases between. The CDR3 is 13 residues long. The CDR3 spells CASSQGREETQYF. CDR3 nucleotides: TGTGCCAGCAGCCAAGGCAGGGAAGAGACCCAGTACTTC.

The chain employs TRBV19 and TRBJ1-2; 8 bases are shared with TRBD1. The ends lost 7 bases at V and 6 bases at J; junction bases unmatched: 13. CDR3 size: 15 residues. The germline gives CDR1 LNHDA, CDR2 SQIVND (reference sequence). CDR3 bases: TGTGCCAGTAATAACAGGGGGACGTCCGATGATGGCTACACCTTC. Translated: CASNNRGTSDDGYTF.

In DNA, the CDR3 is TGTGCCAGCAGCCCACGGACAGGGCAGTCAGCCAAAAACATTCAGTACTTC. As protein: CASSPRTGQSAKNIQYF. The chain recombines TRBV5-4 with TRBJ2-4, with 8 nucleotides matching TRBD1. Germline CDR1 reads SGHNT; CDR2 reads YYREEE (reference sequence). CDR3 length equals 17 residues. The V gene end was trimmed by 4 bases and the J gene end by 0 bases; junction bases not matched to a gene: 9.

The chain is built from TRBV25-1 and TRBJ2-2; D is perhaps TRBD2 (7 bases). This CDR3 comprises 15 residues. Per germline, CDR1 MGHDK and CDR2 SYGVNS. V lost 4 bases, J lost 1 base, and 10 bases lay in between. CDR3 DNA: TGTGCCAGCAGTGTTAGGGGGGGGAACACCGGGGAGCTGTTTTTT. It codes for CASSVRGGNTGELFF.

This clone was detected only once. Other nucleotide sequences from this sample produce the same CDR3. The rearrangement joins TRBV19 to TRBJ1-2; 8 bases line up with TRBD1. The CDR3 loop spans 14 amino acids. Germline lookup yields CDR1 LNHDA and CDR2 SQIVND (reference sequence). Trimming removed 4 bases from V and 3 bases from J; junction bases left unmatched: 4. The CDR3 spells CASSTLDRDYGYTF. CDR3 DNA sequence: TGTGCCAGTAGTACGTTGGACAGGGACTATGGCTACACCTTC.

The chain is built from TRBV19 and TRBJ2-3; 8 bases are a match to TRBD2. V trimming: 3 bases; J trimming: 2 bases; junction bases outside the gene matches: 7. The germline CDR1 and CDR2 sequences are LNHDA and SQIVND (reference sequence). The CDR3 sequence is 16 residues long. CDR3 amino acids: CASSMGFSGNTDTQYF. As DNA, the CDR3 is TGTGCCAGTAGTATGGGATTTAGCGGGAACACAGATACGCAGTATTTT.

In its sample, this clone was seen many times. The J gene is TRBJ2-2, the V gene TRBV10-3, with 9 bases matching TRBD2. CDR3 length equals 16 residues. Germline loops: CDR1 ENHRY, CDR2 SYGVKD. Trimming cost V 6 bases and J 3 bases; bases outside gene matches: 8. The CDR3: CAIRVSGRRDTGELFF. CDR3 in DNA: TGTGCCATCAGAGTTAGCGGGAGAAGGGACACCGGGGAGCTGTTTTTT.

The V gene is TRBV5-1, the J gene TRBJ1-4; TRBD1 matches 8 bases. Germline lookup yields CDR1 SGHRS and CDR2 YFSETQ. The junction had 8 bases not matched to a gene; V was cut back by 4 bases and J by 9 bases. This CDR3 is 14 amino acids long. The CDR3, as DNA: TGCGCCAGCAGCGCGGGGACAGGCCTAAAAAAACTGTTTTTT. Its protein product is CASSAGTGLKKLFF.

The chain combines TRBV7-9 with TRBJ2-1; TRBD2 matches 9 bases. Germline V gives CDR1 SEHNR, CDR2 FQNEAQ (reference sequence). The V segment lost 3 bases and the J segment 8 bases; nucleotides outside the gene matches: 8. This CDR3 contains 15 residues. The CDR3 DNA follows: TGTGCCAGCAGCTTGCCGGCTAGCGGGAACTATGAGCAGTTCTTC. Translation: CASSLPASGNYEQFF.

J is TRBJ1-2 and V is TRBV5-1; 8 bases fit TRBD1. Germline assignment: CDR1 SGHRS and CDR2 YFSETQ. CDR3 size: 13 residues. V lost 0 bases and J lost 6; bases outside the gene matches: 1. The chain's CDR3 is CASSLDRGNGYTF. Here the CDR3 DNA reads TGCGCCAGCAGCTTGGACAGGGGGAATGGCTACACCTTC.

This chain links TRBV12-5 with TRBJ1-1, with D possibly TRBD1 on 5 matching bases. This CDR3 is built from 15 residues. V dropped 0 bases and J dropped 4 bases, with 12 bases sitting between them. Germline V gene lookup returns CDR1 LGHNT and CDR2 FRNRAP. The CDR3 DNA is TGTGCTAGTGGTTTGGTACGACAGCTAGGCACTGAAGCTTTCTTT. This encodes CASGLVRQLGTEAFF.

The chain couples TRBV3-1 (or the pseudogene TRBV3-2) to TRBJ1-2; TRBD1 agrees at 10 bases. Germline CDR1 LGHDT, CDR2 YNNKEL (reference sequence). The CDR3 extends over 14 amino acids. V trimming: 7 bases; J trimming: 8 bases; junction bases outside the gene matches: 10. The CDR3 sequence is CASTPGTGAVGYTF. The CDR3, as DNA: TGTGCCAGCACCCCCGGGACAGGGGCGGTAGGCTACACCTTC.

This chain links TRBV5-1 with TRBJ2-5, with D unclear. Trimming shortened V by 0 bases and J by 4 bases, and 13 bases separated the two germline ends. Germline CDR1 and CDR2: SGHRS and YFSETQ. The CDR3 has 15 amino acids. The CDR3 spells CASSLGPSGVETQYF. CDR3 DNA sequence: TGCGCCAGCAGCTTGGGGCCGTCAGGCGTAGAGACCCAGTACTTC.

This clone occurred once. The chain recombines TRBV28 with TRBJ2-7; TRBD2 aligns across 7 bases. The V segment lost 3 bases and the J segment 3 bases; nucleotides outside the gene matches: 5. The germline V gene encodes CDR1 MDHEN and CDR2 SYDVKM. The CDR3 consists of 14 residues. The CDR3 sequence: CASSFRPSGYEQYF. Here the CDR3 DNA reads TGTGCCAGCAGTTTTCGCCCTAGCGGCTACGAGCAGTACTTC.